Sequencing of this TCR beta chain was carried out in a study of T-cell memory formation after mild COVID-19. Study observations and caveats: The study found balanced CD4/CD8 in clones contracting day 15 to 85 and a CD4+ lean in later expanders. Clones from the second wave (peaking day 37) had unconfirmed SARS-CoV-2 specificity.

This clonotype has at least ten counts. Its antigen is unidentified. TCR alpha and TCR beta cDNA libraries carrying sample barcodes and UMIs were produced by 5'RACE using constant-segment primers. TCRdb re-analysed the 5' RACE reads in MiXCR, keeping a single row per CDR3 protein. Of about 27,000 distinct CDR3 sequences in the sample, 7.4% were seen once. The CDR3 runs to 16 residues. V lost 5 bases and J lost 3; bases outside the gene matches: 9. Germline CDR1 and CDR2: SGHTA and FQGNSA. The sequence was collected from an adult woman who had mild COVID-19 (a few samples of this study predate the infection). Cell type and time point are not known. Sequenced sample: PBMCs or a T cell subset sorted from them (not recorded which). The chain joins TRBV7-2 to TRBJ2-7; the match to TRBD2 covers 11 bases. Here the CDR3 reads CASSVTSGSPFYEQYF. As DNA, the CDR3 is TGTGCCAGCAGCGTCACTAGCGGGAGCCCTTTCTACGAGCAGTACTTC. Full variable domain (remainder filled in from reference TRBV7-2 and TRBJ2-7): GAGVSQSPSNKVTEKGKDVELRCDPISGHTALYWYRQSLGQGLEFLIYFQGNSAPDKSGLPSDRFSAERTGGSVSTLTIQRTQQEDSAVYLCASSVTSGSPFYEQYFGPGTRLTVT.